The 8 T cell receptor beta chains listed next were all sequenced from one sample in a study of control samples from healthy donors and cancer patients (dated by TCRdb to 2020 to 2021). The library relied on the immunoSEQ multiplex PCR assay. Held by TCRdb, this immuneACCESS table contains in-frame sequences only and omits some clones. Under half of the omission traces to an unresolved V gene where checked; the cause of the rest is unknown. In this sample the table shows over 150,000 clones, about nine tenths of which occur a single time. The ten largest make up approximately 2% of the sample. The sample taken for sequencing was blood. These receptors were collected from a woman aged 40 to 50 in good health.

This chain uses TRBV5-1 with TRBJ1-6, with D unresolved. Trimming cost V 2 bases and J 0 bases, with 6 bases left between them. CDR1 and CDR2 from the germline V gene are SGHRS and YFSETQ. This CDR3 comprises 15 residues. CDR3 nucleotide sequence: TGCGCCAGCAGCTTCGTCAGCTCCTATAATTCACCCCTCCACTTT. It codes for CASSFVSSYNSPLHF.

The V call is TRBV27, the J call TRBJ1-1; TRBD1 is a possible D gene (5 bases). This CDR3 spans 15 amino acids. The germline V and J ends were trimmed by 5 bases and 2 bases, with 15 bases remaining between them. CDR1 MNHEY and CDR2 SMNVEV come from the germline V gene (reference sequence). Here the CDR3 DNA reads TGTGCCAGCAGTACCGGGACCAGGCGCAACACTGAAGCTTTCTTT. Residues: CASSTGTRRNTEAFF.

The chain combines TRBV28 with TRBJ1-5; 7 positions match TRBD1. The CDR3 contains 15 residues. Germline lookup yields CDR1 MDHEN and CDR2 SYDVKM. V lost 6 bases to trimming and J lost 2 bases; unmatched junction nucleotides: 7. CDR3 nucleotide sequence: TGTGCCAGCAGGCTACAGGGGAGTGGCAATCAGCCCCAGCATTTT. Its translation is CASRLQGSGNQPQHF.

The chain employs TRBV7-9 and TRBJ1-2, with D possibly being TRBD1 (5 bases). V lost 4 bases to trimming and J lost 2 bases, with 8 bases between them. There are 13 residues in the CDR3. Germline V gene lookup returns CDR1 SEHNR and CDR2 FQNEAQ (reference sequence). CDR3 amino acids: CASSSGRNYGYTF. In DNA form, the CDR3 reads TGTGCCAGCAGCTCGGGACGGAACTATGGCTACACCTTC.

In nucleotides, the CDR3 is TGTGCTAGTGGTTTCTATGGTAGAGGGCTAGCGGGGATCTATGAGCAGTTCTTC. Translating gives CASGFYGRGLAGIYEQFF. The chain uses TRBV12-5 and TRBJ2-1, with 9 nucleotides matching TRBD2. V lost 3 bases, J lost 8 bases, and 17 bases stayed unmatched. This CDR3 comprises 18 residues. From germline, CDR1 is LGHNT and CDR2 FRNRAP.

The chain is built from TRBV3-1 (or the pseudogene TRBV3-2) and TRBJ2-1; 10 bases line up with TRBD1. J lost 10 bases, V lost 3 bases, and 6 bases had no gene match. This CDR3 is 14 amino acids long. CDR1 and CDR2 (germline): LGHDT, YNNKEL (reference sequence). The CDR3 region is CASSHGTGVREQFF. CDR3 sequence (DNA): TGTGCCAGCAGCCATGGGACAGGGGTGCGAGAGCAGTTCTTC.

This chain uses TRBV19 with TRBJ1-6; D is ambiguous. The germline V gene has CDR1 LNHDA and CDR2 SQIVND (reference sequence). V lost 0 bases to trimming and J lost 10 bases, with 13 bases between them. This CDR3 contains 15 residues. Here the CDR3 DNA reads TGTGCCAGTAGTATAGATACCGGCGCGGGGTCACCCCTCCACTTT. It is translated as CASSIDTGAGSPLHF.

The rearrangement links TRBV15 to TRBJ1-6; D possibly corresponds to TRBD1 (6 bases). Trimming stripped 9 bases from V and 6 bases from J, with 15 bases between. The CDR3 loop spans 14 amino acids. Germline V gives CDR1 LNHNV, CDR2 YYDKDF (reference sequence). The CDR3 bases are TGTGCCACGGAAAGCGGACAGATTAATTCACCCCTCCACTTT. Amino acid sequence: CATESGQINSPLHF.